This entry describes one T cell receptor (beta chain). What it binds is unknown. These data belong to a study of CD8+ T cells in alopecia areata. The CDR3 spans 19 residues. With V trimmed by 2 bases and J by 0 bases, 11 bases remained unmatched. CDR1 is ENHRY and CDR2 is SYGVKD in the germline V gene. Extraction and reverse transcription of RNA yielded cDNA as the sequencing template. Data came from immunoSEQ multiplex PCR; TCRdb stores just in-frame clones and leaves some out. The sample comprises about 110,000 clones, approximately 59% of which are singletons, and roughly 19% rests with the top ten. General study points: Higher clonality was seen in lesional scalp than in normal scalp, especially in alopecia totalis/universalis. Sequences from scalp samples also cover resident alphabeta T cells of normal skin.

The TCR sequence derives from a human donor in good health. The source material was CD8+ T cells sorted from blood. This sequence joins TRBV10-3 and TRBJ2-3, with TRBD2 matching over 10 bases. CDR3: CAISEIPSGGGRSTDTQYF. Written as DNA, the CDR3 is TGTGCCATCAGTGAGATCCCTAGCGGGGGCGGCCGCAGCACAGATACGCAGTATTTT.